These 27 T cell receptor beta chains originate from one sample sequenced in a study of shared clonotypes between healthy human individuals (dated by TCRdb to 2018 to 2020). Library method: the immunoSEQ multiplex PCR assay. The source is immuneACCESS, and TCRdb retained only in-frame sequences with V and J called. Part of the clones is not carried over; for the studies checked, unresolved V genes explain less than half of this, and the remainder is unexplained. This sample is represented by approximately 500,000 clones; around 73% of them were singletons. The leading ten clones occupy around 12% of the sample. The sequenced sample was PBMCs. These receptors were collected from a middle-aged woman in good health. Some clones in this sample may be carry-over from other donors' samples.

V usage is TRBV7-3 and J usage is TRBJ2-7, with 7 positions matching TRBD1. From germline, CDR1 is SGHTA and CDR2 FQGTGA. The CDR3 length is 13 residues. The trim removed 2 bases at V and 9 bases at J, leaving 7 bases unmatched. CDR3 residues: CASSLWQGDVQYF. The CDR3 DNA reads as TGTGCCAGCAGCTTATGGCAGGGGGACGTGCAGTACTTC.

This clone was detected only a few times. This chain links TRBV6-1 with TRBJ1-4, with 8 nucleotides matching TRBD1. From germline, CDR1 is MNHNS and CDR2 SASEGT. J lost 10 bases, V lost 2 bases, and 9 bases had no gene match. CDR3 length: 15 residues. CDR3 loop: CASSEQGQALGKLFF. CDR3 nucleotide sequence: TGTGCCAGCAGTGAACAGGGACAGGCCTTGGGAAAACTGTTTTTT.

The V gene is TRBV11-2, the J gene TRBJ2-1; a possible D gene is TRBD2 (5 bases). V lost 6 bases, J lost 7 bases, and 22 bases lay in between. The CDR3 totals 16 residues. CDR1 and CDR2 from the germline V gene are SGHAT and FQNNGV. Written as DNA, the CDR3 is TGTGCCAGCAGTACCAGTTTGGGCGCGGCGGGTAATGAGCAGTTCTTC. This encodes CASSTSLGAAGNEQFF.

Concerning this clone itself: Given a far larger clone just one base away, this is likely a sequencing read error. The V and J genes are TRBV5-6 and TRBJ1-5; D might be TRBD1 (5 bases). This CDR3 comprises 17 residues. Germline V gene data show CDR1 as SGHDT and CDR2 as YYEEEE. Here the CDR3 DNA reads TGTGACAGCAGCTTGGGCAGGGAGAGACCAAGCAATCAGCCCCAGCATTTT. This codes for CDSSLGRERPSNQPQHF.

Concerning this clone itself: Additional DNA sequences in this sample encode the identical CDR3. The gene calls are TRBV10-2 and TRBJ1-1; TRBD1 matches 9 bases. The V segment lost 6 bases and the J segment 11 bases; nucleotides outside the gene matches: 10. This CDR3 has 13 residues. Germline values: CDR1 WSHSY, CDR2 SAAADI. As DNA, the CDR3 is TGCGCCAGCAGCCGGGACAGGGTGGAGGAGGCTTTCTTT. Translation gives CASSRDRVEEAFF.

This clone was seen a few times. The chain links TRBV29-1 to TRBJ2-3; 11 bases align to TRBD2. This CDR3 comprises 18 residues. Germline V gene data show CDR1 as SQVTM and CDR2 as ANQGSEA. V lost 7 bases, J lost 0 bases, and 15 bases stayed unmatched. The CDR3 DNA follows: TGCAGCGCGGCTCGGCTAGCGGGAGGCCTTACTAGCACAGATACGCAGTATTTT. Translating it yields CSAARLAGGLTSTDTQYF.

The chain carries TRBV2 and TRBJ1-2; D remains unclear. V was pared by 4 bases and J by 6 bases, with 9 bases between. CDR3 length: 12 amino acids. The V gene's germline CDR1 is SNHLY and CDR2 FYNNEI. Here the CDR3 DNA reads TGTGCCAGCAGTGTTAAGGTGAATGGCTACACCTTC. Translation gives CASSVKVNGYTF.

A remark on this clone: Given the absence of the conserved phenylalanine or tryptophan at the CDR3 end, a read error is likely. This chain joins TRBV30 and TRBJ1-1, with D possibly matching TRBD1 (6 bases). The germline V gene has CDR1 GTSNPN and CDR2 SVGIG (reference sequence). Trimming left V 6 bases short and J 1 base short, with 9 bases between. There are 12 residues in the CDR3. CDR3 in DNA: TGTGCCTGTTACAGGGCGAACACTGAAGCTTTCCTT. Protein sequence: CACYRANTEAFL.

This clone was seen once. This rearrangement joins TRBV6-5 to TRBJ1-1; 9 nucleotides align to TRBD1. After removal of 6 bases from V and 6 bases from J, the junction contained 5 bases not matched to a gene. CDR1 is MNHEY, CDR2 SVGAGI, per germline. The CDR3 runs 13 residues. The CDR3: CASRTGGTPEAFF. In nucleotides, the CDR3 is TGTGCCAGCAGAACAGGGGGCACGCCTGAAGCTTTCTTT.

V and J are TRBV29-1 and TRBJ2-7, with TRBD1 matching 7 bases. Germline V gene lookup returns CDR1 SQVTM and CDR2 ANQGSEA. V was clipped by 3 bases and J by 2 bases; unmatched bases: 1. The CDR3 extends over 12 amino acids. The CDR3 is CSVERGPYEQYF. The DNA of the CDR3 is TGCAGCGTTGAGAGGGGGCCCTACGAGCAGTACTTC.

The chain uses TRBV9 and TRBJ2-4; D uncertain. The CDR3 totals 18 residues. CDR1 and CDR2 (germline): SGDLS, YYNGEE. V shed 3 bases and J shed 2 bases, with 21 bases lying between them. The CDR3 loop is CASSAGLSGLMSKNIQYF. DNA of the CDR3: TGTGCCAGCAGCGCCGGCCTTTCCGGGCTCATGTCCAAAAACATTCAGTACTTC. The complete variable domain, with remaining parts taken from reference TRBV9 and TRBJ2-4, reads DSGVTQTPKHLITATGQRVTLRCSPRSGDLSVYWYQQSLDQGLQFLIQYYNGEERAKGNILERFSAQQFPDLHSELNLSSLELGDSALYFCASSAGLSGLMSKNIQYFGAGTRLSVL.

The chain is built from TRBV27 and TRBJ1-5; D is unresolved. The germline V gene has CDR1 MNHEY and CDR2 SMNVEV (reference sequence). V gave up 0 bases and J gave up 4 bases, with 7 bases separating them. The CDR3 is 14 amino acids. CDR3 DNA: TGTGCCAGCAGTTTATCGCTGGGGAATCAGCCCCAGCATTTT. Encoded protein: CASSLSLGNQPQHF.

This rearrangement joins TRBV7-8 to TRBJ1-2, with a tentative D call TRBD1 (6 bases). This CDR3 has 15 amino acids. The V end lost 1 base, the J end lost 4 bases, and 13 bases lay between the germline ends. Germline V CDR1 and CDR2: SGHVS, FQNEAQ. The CDR3 loop is CASSLVAGAAYGYTF. CDR3 in DNA: TGTGCCAGCAGCTTAGTGGCGGGGGCCGCCTATGGCTACACCTTC.

To note about this clone: As the CDR3 is not closed by the conserved phenylalanine or tryptophan, this likely results from a read error. The limits of the CDR3 on the DNA are not certain, so only TCRdb's listed CDR3 is given. The chain links TRBV7-9 to TRBJ2-7; the D call TRBD1 from the table was never checked on the DNA. Per germline, CDR1 SEHNR and CDR2 FQNEAQ (reference sequence). With termini counted, the CDR3 has 12 amino acids. The CDR3 sequence: CASSLGDRGFSI.

This clone was detected only a few times. The chain couples TRBV9 to TRBJ1-4, with D tentatively TRBD1 (5 bases). The CDR3 is 14 residues long. Per germline, CDR1 SGDLS and CDR2 YYNGEE. Trimming took off 2 bases at V and 5 bases at J, with 10 bases between the two ends. The CDR3: CASSVRGDNEKLFF. CDR3 bases: TGTGCCAGCAGCGTCCGGGGCGACAATGAAAAACTGTTTTTT.

Details on this clone: Sequence at one end of the junction differs from germline and may be a read error. The chain carries TRBV7-2 and TRBJ2-1, with 7 positions matching TRBD2. The CDR3 runs 12 residues. CDR1 SGHTA and CDR2 FQGNSA come from the germline V gene. DNA for the CDR3: TGTGCCAGCAGCTTAGTTCGGGGGGTGTGGGTCTTC. Residues: CASSLVRGVWVF.

The chain couples TRBV6-6 to TRBJ2-3; D call uncertain. Germline CDR1 is MNHNY and CDR2 is SVGAGI (reference sequence). The CDR3 has 11 amino acids. V lost 8 bases, J lost 4 bases, and 7 bases lay in between. As DNA, the CDR3 is TGTGCCAGCGGGTGGGCAGATACGCAGTATTTT. Amino acids: CASGWADTQYF.

This chain's CDR3 is CASSQVREFLYEQYF. The CDR3, as DNA: TGCGCCAGCAGCCAAGTGCGGGAGTTCCTCTACGAGCAGTACTTC. V is TRBV4-1 and J is TRBJ2-7, with TRBD2 matching 7 bases. This CDR3 region has 15 residues. Germline V gene sequence: CDR1 MGHRA, CDR2 YSYEKL. Trimming removed 1 base from V and 3 bases from J; junction bases left unmatched: 6.

As concerns this clone: With only one base between it and a far larger clone, this is likely a read error. Distinct nucleotide sequences in the sample also encode this CDR3. The gene calls are TRBV6-1 and TRBJ2-1; 7 bases are a match to TRBD2. The CDR3 consists of 15 residues. V lost 3 bases and J lost 4; bases outside the gene matches: 6. Germline loops: CDR1 MNHNS, CDR2 SASEGT. This chain's CDR3 is CASSDEAGEYNEQFF. The DNA for the CDR3 is TGTGCCAGCAGTGATGAGGCGGGAGAGTACAATGAGCAGTTCTTC.

The chain employs TRBV11-2 and TRBJ1-3; no definite D call. Trimming pared 5 bases from V and 3 bases from J, leaving 8 bases between. CDR3 length: 13 amino acids. Germline-derived CDR1 and CDR2 are SGHAT and FQNNGV. The CDR3, as DNA: TGTGCCAGCAGCATAAGAGGTGGAAACACCATATATTTT. Encoded protein: CASSIRGGNTIYF.

This chain connects TRBV9 to TRBJ2-5; D ambiguous. From germline, CDR1 is SGDLS and CDR2 YYNGEE. V shed 0 bases and J shed 0 bases, with 9 bases lying between them. The CDR3 covers 15 residues. As DNA, the CDR3 is TGTGCCAGCAGCGTAGGGGCCGTGGACCAAGAGACCCAGTACTTC. Translation gives CASSVGAVDQETQYF.

The chain combines TRBV27 with TRBJ2-3; D is tentatively TRBD1 or TRBD2 (6 bases each). Trimming cost V 6 bases and J 7 bases, with 23 bases left between them. The CDR3 consists of 16 residues. CDR1 and CDR2 from the germline V gene are MNHEY and SMNVEV (reference sequence). The CDR3 reads CASSRGPSGPWNTQYF. The CDR3 DNA reads as TGTGCCAGCAGCCGGGGGCCAAGCGGGCCTTGGAATACGCAGTATTTT.

With respect to this clone: This CDR3 is also generated by other DNA sequences in the sample. The chain links TRBV5-1 to TRBJ2-1; 12 nucleotides agree with TRBD2. The germline CDR1 and CDR2 sequences are SGHRS and YFSETQ. This CDR3 contains 15 residues. With 0 bases clipped from V and 9 bases from J, the junction kept 4 bases outside the gene matches. The CDR3 nucleotides are TGCGCCAGCAGCTTGGCCGCACTAGCGGGAGGTGAGCAGTTCTTC. Its translation: CASSLAALAGGEQFF.

A few counts support this clone. V gene TRBV30 combines with J gene TRBJ1-1, with TRBD1 identical over 10 bases. Germline V CDR1 and CDR2: GTSNPN, SVGIG (reference sequence). This CDR3 is built from 13 residues. The V and J ends lost 4 bases and 5 bases, in that order; junction bases with no gene match: 4. The DNA of the CDR3 is TGTGCCTGGACCAAGGGACAGGGGACTGAAGCTTTCTTT. This encodes CAWTKGQGTEAFF.

This clone was found a few times. The genes are TRBV29-1 and TRBJ2-5; 9 bases are shared with TRBD1. Trimming removed 3 bases from V and 5 bases from J; junction bases left unmatched: 7. CDR1 is SQVTM, CDR2 ANQGSEA, per germline. CDR3 length equals 14 residues. The CDR3 coding sequence is TGCAGCGTTGATATCACAGGGGGCGAGGAGACCCAGTACTTC. As protein: CSVDITGGEETQYF.

The chain recombines TRBV10-3 with TRBJ2-1, with 7 bases aligning to TRBD1. This CDR3 has 12 residues. Germline-derived CDR1 and CDR2 are ENHRY and SYGVKD. With 11 bases clipped from V and 5 bases from J, the junction kept 6 bases outside the gene matches. DNA of the CDR3: TGTGCCTCCAGCACAGGGGACAATGAGCAGTTCTTC. Amino acids: CASSTGDNEQFF.

The chain has TRBV18 and TRBJ2-1; TRBD2 matches 9 bases. This CDR3 region has 16 residues. V lost 2 bases and J lost 13; bases outside the gene matches: 15. Germline CDR1 KGHSH, CDR2 LQKENI. The CDR3 protein is CASSPKNRTSDSVQFF. The CDR3 DNA is TGTGCCAGCTCACCAAAGAATCGGACTAGCGATTCGGTCCAGTTCTTC.